Shown below are 17 T cell receptor beta chains from a single sample sequenced in a study of T cell clonotyping in hematopoietic cell transplantation (dated by TCRdb to the early 2020s). What the time point label conveys for this sample: 100 days after allo-HCT. Libraries were made using the immunoSEQ multiplex PCR assay. TCRdb limited this immuneACCESS table to in-frame rearrangements with V and J called. A share of clones is missing; checked studies link under half to unresolved V genes, and the rest is unexplained. In this sample the table shows fewer than 6,000 clones, roughly 72% of which occur a single time. The ten largest clones capture under 30% of the sample. The sequences come from PBMCs, collected 100 days after allogeneic stem cell transplant. Receptor source: a female patient aged 45-65 years who had an allogeneic stem cell transplant, so the T cells may come from the graft donor. Some clones in this sample may be carry-over from other donors' samples.

V usage is TRBV30 and J usage is TRBJ1-2, with 9 nucleotides matching TRBD1. V was clipped by 2 bases and J by 1 base; unmatched bases: 5. Per germline, CDR1 GTSNPN and CDR2 SVGIG (reference sequence). The CDR3 consists of 15 residues. The CDR3 here is CAWSPGQGGNYGYTF. The CDR3 DNA is TGTGCCTGGAGTCCGGGACAGGGCGGTAACTATGGCTACACCTTC.

The chain combines TRBV6-1 with TRBJ2-6, with TRBD1 matching 7 bases. The CDR3 has 18 amino acids. Per the germline V gene, CDR1 is MNHNS and CDR2 is SASEGT. V was clipped by 2 bases and J by 5 bases; unmatched bases: 12. The CDR3 nucleotides read TGTGCCAGCAGTGAAAACGTACAGGGGCCCTCGAGGGCCAACGTCCTGACTTTC. This translates into CASSENVQGPSRANVLTF.

The genes are TRBV7-2 and TRBJ2-1, with 8 bases matching TRBD2. Germline trimming cut 3 bases from V and 2 bases from J; bases unmatched to any gene: 3. This CDR3 is built from 15 residues. Germline V gene sequence: CDR1 SGHTA, CDR2 FQGNSA. The CDR3, as DNA: TGTGCCAGCAGCTTGAATAGCGGGACCTACAATGAGCAGTTCTTC. Its protein is CASSLNSGTYNEQFF.

V and J are TRBV25-1 and TRBJ2-7; D perhaps matches TRBD2 (6 bases). The CDR3 runs 12 residues. Germline V CDR1 and CDR2: MGHDK, SYGVNS. Trimming took off 5 bases at V and 2 bases at J, with 7 bases between the two ends. In DNA form, the CDR3 reads TGTGCCAGCAGTCGCGGGACCTACGAGCAGTACTTC. This translates into CASSRGTYEQYF.

The rearrangement uses TRBV15 and TRBJ1-4, with unresolved D. Trimming took 1 base from V and 8 from J, leaving 5 bases between them. Germline V CDR1 and CDR2: LNHNV, YYDKDF (reference sequence). This CDR3 has 12 amino acids. The CDR3 DNA is TGTGCCACCAGCAGAGCGGGAGAAAAACTGTTTTTT. This codes for CATSRAGEKLFF.

The rearrangement uses TRBV27 and TRBJ1-4, with D unclear. Trimming left V 6 bases short and J 0 bases short, with 8 bases between. The CDR3 length is 14 residues. CDR1 MNHEY and CDR2 SMNVEV come from the germline V gene (reference sequence). CDR3 DNA sequence: TGTGCCAGCAGACACACTGCAACTAATGAAAAACTGTTTTTT. Amino acid sequence: CASRHTATNEKLFF.

The sample holds one count of this clone. DNA of the CDR3: TGTGCCAGCAGCCCAACTACCCAGGGAGATTGGACTGAAGCTTTCTTT. Translation gives CASSPTTQGDWTEAFF. The V and J genes are TRBV5-6 and TRBJ1-1; D may be TRBD1 (5 bases). CDR1 SGHDT and CDR2 YYEEEE come from the germline V gene. The CDR3 consists of 16 residues. Trimming pared 4 bases from V and 5 bases from J, leaving 21 bases between.

This sequence joins TRBV15 and TRBJ2-7; 10 nucleotides align to TRBD2. V trimming: 5 bases; J trimming: 5 bases; junction bases outside the gene matches: 6. The CDR3 is made up of 14 amino acids. CDR1 and CDR2 (germline): LNHNV, YYDKDF (reference sequence). CDR3 sequence: CATSGSGRADEQYF. CDR3 sequence (DNA): TGTGCCACCAGCGGGAGCGGGAGGGCCGACGAGCAGTACTTC.

The V and J genes are TRBV7-3 and TRBJ1-2, with a weak D call TRBD1 (5 bases). CDR1 is SGHTA and CDR2 is FQGTGA in the germline V gene. The CDR3 length is 13 residues. With 5 bases removed from V and 10 bases from J, the gap between germline ends came to 17 bases. This CDR3 is CASSPTSGGDYTF. DNA for the CDR3: TGTGCCAGCAGCCCCACGTCCGGGGGAGACTACACCTTC.

This clone appeared a few times. This sequence joins TRBV19 and TRBJ2-1, with 9 bases fitting TRBD1. Germline V gene lookup returns CDR1 LNHDA and CDR2 SQIVND (reference sequence). There are 15 residues in the CDR3. With V trimmed by 7 bases and J by 5 bases, 9 bases remained unmatched. The chain's CDR3 is CASTYPGQGHNEQFF. The CDR3 bases are TGTGCCAGTACCTATCCGGGACAGGGACACAATGAGCAGTTCTTC.

This clone was counted only a few times. V usage is TRBV30 and J usage is TRBJ1-1; D is possibly TRBD1 (5 bases). In germline, CDR1 is GTSNPN, CDR2 SVGIG (reference sequence). V lost 8 bases to trimming and J lost 5 bases, with 12 bases between them. The CDR3 sequence is 11 residues long. The CDR3 DNA reads as TGTGCCGGGCACCGGGGGACTGAAGCTTTCTTT. Amino acid sequence: CAGHRGTEAFF.

V usage is TRBV7-2 and J usage is TRBJ2-1; D possibly matches TRBD1 or TRBD2 (5 bases each). The CDR3 is made up of 15 amino acids. The V gene's germline CDR1 is SGHTA and CDR2 FQGNSA. V lost 3 bases and J lost 7, with 16 bases in between. The CDR3 DNA follows: TGTGCCAGCAGCTTTGACAACGGGGCACTAAATGAGCAGTTCTTC. Protein product: CASSFDNGALNEQFF.

This clone is deemed medium-sized (0.01 to 0.1%). The chain uses TRBV5-4 and TRBJ1-2, with D perhaps matching TRBD1 (5 bases). Trimming took 8 bases from V and 4 from J, leaving 15 bases between them. The CDR3 is 13 amino acids. Germline values: CDR1 SGHNT, CDR2 YYREEE (reference sequence). CDR3 in amino acids: CASWTRWVYGYTF. For the CDR3, the DNA is TGTGCCAGTTGGACAAGGTGGGTCTATGGCTACACCTTC.

V and J are TRBV19 and TRBJ2-2, with a weak D call TRBD2 (6 bases). The germline CDR1 and CDR2 sequences are LNHDA and SQIVND (reference sequence). This CDR3 has 14 amino acids. V lost 2 bases and J 5 bases, leaving 9 bases between the germline ends. CDR3 in DNA: TGTGCCAGTAGTATAAAACGGGGGACCGGGGAGCTGTTTTTT. It codes for CASSIKRGTGELFF.

About this clone: At one of its ends the junction is not consistent with the germline gene, which may arise from a read error. The chain recombines TRBV6-5 with TRBJ2-7; TRBD1 agrees at 10 bases. Germline V gene sequence: CDR1 MNHEY, CDR2 SVGAGI. The CDR3 extends over 15 amino acids. Here the CDR3 reads CAISPGQGIHYEQYF. CDR3 nucleotides: TGTGCCATCAGTCCGGGACAGGGGATTCATTACGAGCAGTACTTC.

The chain joins TRBV4-1 to TRBJ1-4; 9 nucleotides align to TRBD1. Germline V gene lookup returns CDR1 MGHRA and CDR2 YSYEKL. V shed 2 bases, J shed 4 bases, and the junction held 8 bases outside the gene matches. This CDR3 region has 17 residues. In nucleotides, the CDR3 is TGCGCCAGCAGCCAATTATCGGGACAGGGAGATAATGAAAAACTGTTTTTT. Its protein product is CASSQLSGQGDNEKLFF.

The CDR3 region has the DNA TGTAAAAGCGGCTACGAGCAGTACTTC. It codes for CKSGYEQYF. J is TRBJ2-7 and V is TRBV19, with D perhaps matching TRBD2 (5 bases). This CDR3 region has 9 residues. The germline V gene encodes CDR1 LNHDA and CDR2 SQIVND (reference sequence).